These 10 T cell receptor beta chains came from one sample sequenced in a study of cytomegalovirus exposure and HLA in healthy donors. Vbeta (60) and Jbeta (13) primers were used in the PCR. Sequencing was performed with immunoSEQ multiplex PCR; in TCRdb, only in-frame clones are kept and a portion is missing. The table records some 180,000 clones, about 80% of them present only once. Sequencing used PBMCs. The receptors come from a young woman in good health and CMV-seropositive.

CDR3 sequence (DNA): TGTGCCAGCAGCTACCAGGGGGGCACCTTCAATGAGCAGTTCTTC. Protein product: CASSYQGGTFNEQFF. This chain uses TRBV7-2 with TRBJ2-1; D might be TRBD1 (7 bases). Germline V CDR1 and CDR2: SGHTA, FQGNSA. The germline V and J ends were trimmed by 4 bases and 6 bases, with 16 bases remaining between them. The CDR3 is 15 residues long.

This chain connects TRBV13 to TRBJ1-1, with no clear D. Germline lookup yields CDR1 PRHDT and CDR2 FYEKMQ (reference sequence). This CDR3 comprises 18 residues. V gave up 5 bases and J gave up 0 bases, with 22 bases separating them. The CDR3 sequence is CASSPWTSLEGLNTEAFF. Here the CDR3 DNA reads TGTGCCAGCAGCCCGTGGACTTCCCTAGAGGGCTTGAACACTGAAGCTTTCTTT.

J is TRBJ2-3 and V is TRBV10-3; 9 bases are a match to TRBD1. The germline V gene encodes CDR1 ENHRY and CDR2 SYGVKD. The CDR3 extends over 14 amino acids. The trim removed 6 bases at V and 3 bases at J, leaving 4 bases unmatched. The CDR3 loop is CAISPGQGTDTQYF. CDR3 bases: TGTGCCATCAGCCCGGGACAGGGAACAGATACGCAGTATTTT.

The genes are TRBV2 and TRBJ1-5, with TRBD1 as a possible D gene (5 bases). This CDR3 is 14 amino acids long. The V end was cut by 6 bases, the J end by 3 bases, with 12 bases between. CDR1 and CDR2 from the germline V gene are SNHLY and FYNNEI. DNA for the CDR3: TGTGCCAGCAGACCAAACAGGTTCAATCAGCCCCAGCATTTT. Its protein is CASRPNRFNQPQHF.

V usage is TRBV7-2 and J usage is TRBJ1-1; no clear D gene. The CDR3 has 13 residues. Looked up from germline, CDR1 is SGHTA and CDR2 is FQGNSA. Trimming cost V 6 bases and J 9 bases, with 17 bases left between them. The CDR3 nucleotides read TGTGCCAGCAGTCCCGCGGGTTACGGCCAAGCTTTCTTT. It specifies CASSPAGYGQAFF.

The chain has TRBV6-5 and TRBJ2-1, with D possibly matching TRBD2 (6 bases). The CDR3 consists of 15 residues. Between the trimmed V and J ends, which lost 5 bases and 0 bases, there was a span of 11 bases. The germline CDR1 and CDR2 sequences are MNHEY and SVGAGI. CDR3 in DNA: TGTGCCAGCAGTCTGGTAGCGGCCTCCTACAATGAGCAGTTCTTC. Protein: CASSLVAASYNEQFF.

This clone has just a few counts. CDR3 nucleotides: TGTGCCAGCAGCCGTCTTACCCGAAAGGGGGCTTCACCCCTCCACTTT. Its translation: CASSRLTRKGASPLHF. V is TRBV7-9 and J is TRBJ1-6, with TRBD1 matching 7 bases. The CDR3 has 16 residues. With V trimmed by 5 bases and J by 9 bases, 13 bases remained unmatched. CDR1 is SEHNR and CDR2 is FQNEAQ in the germline V gene (reference sequence).

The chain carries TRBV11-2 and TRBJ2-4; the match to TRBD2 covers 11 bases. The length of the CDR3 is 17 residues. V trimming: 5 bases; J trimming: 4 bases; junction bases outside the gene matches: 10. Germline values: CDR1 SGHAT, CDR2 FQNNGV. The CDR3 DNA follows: TGTGCCAGCAGCCAAGTGCTAGCGGGGGGCCGAAAAAACATTCAGTACTTC. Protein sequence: CASSQVLAGGRKNIQYF. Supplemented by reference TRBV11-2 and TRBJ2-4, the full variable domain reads EAGVAQSPRYKIIEKRQSVAFWCNPISGHATLYWYQQILGQGPKLLIQFQNNGVVDDSQLPKDRFSAERLKGVDSTLKIQPAKLEDSAVYLCASSQVLAGGRKNIQYFGAGTRLSVL.

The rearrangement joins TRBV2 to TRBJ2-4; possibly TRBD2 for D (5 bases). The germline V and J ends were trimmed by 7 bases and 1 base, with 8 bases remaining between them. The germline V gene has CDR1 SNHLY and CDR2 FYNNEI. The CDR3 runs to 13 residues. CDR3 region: CASTGLAKNIQYF. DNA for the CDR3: TGTGCCAGCACGGGGTTGGCCAAAAACATTCAGTACTTC.

This CDR3 is CSARREDRQFF. CDR3 nucleotide sequence: TGCAGTGCCCGCCGGGAAGATCGTCAGTTCTTC. The J gene is TRBJ2-1, the V gene TRBV20-1, with a tentative D call TRBD2 (5 bases). V lost 6 bases, J lost 13 bases, and 16 bases lay in between. Germline CDR1 is DFQATT and CDR2 is SNEGSKA (reference sequence). This CDR3 is 11 amino acids long.